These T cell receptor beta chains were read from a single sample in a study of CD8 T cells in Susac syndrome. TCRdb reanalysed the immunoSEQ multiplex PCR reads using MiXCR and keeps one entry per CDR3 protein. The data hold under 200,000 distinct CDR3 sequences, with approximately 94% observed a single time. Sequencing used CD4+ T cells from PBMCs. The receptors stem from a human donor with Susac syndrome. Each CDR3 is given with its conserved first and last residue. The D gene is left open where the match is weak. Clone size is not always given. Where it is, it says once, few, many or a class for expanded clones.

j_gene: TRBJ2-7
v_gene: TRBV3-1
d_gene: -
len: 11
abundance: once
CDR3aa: CASSQGVEQYF
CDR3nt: TGTGCCAGCAGCCAAGGAGTCGAGCAGTACTTC

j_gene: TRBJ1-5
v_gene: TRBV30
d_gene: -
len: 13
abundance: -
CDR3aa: CAWSGGGDQPQHF
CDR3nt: TGTGCCTGGAGTGGGGGGGGTGATCAGCCCCAGCATTTT

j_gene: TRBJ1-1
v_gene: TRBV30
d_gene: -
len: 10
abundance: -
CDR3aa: CAWMEGAAFF
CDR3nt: TGTGCCTGGATGGAGGGTGCAGCTTTCTTT

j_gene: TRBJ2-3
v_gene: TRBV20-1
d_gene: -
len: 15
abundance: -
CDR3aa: CSPFQGGGSIDTQYF
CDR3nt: TGCAGTCCCTTCCAGGGCGGGGGCAGTATCGATACGCAGTATTTT

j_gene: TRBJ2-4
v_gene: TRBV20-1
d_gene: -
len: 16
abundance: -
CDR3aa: CSAREQEMIAKNIQYF
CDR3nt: TGCAGTGCTAGAGAACAGGAGATGATAGCCAAAAACATTCAGTACTTC

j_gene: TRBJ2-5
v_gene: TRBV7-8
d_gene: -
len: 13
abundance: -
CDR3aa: CASSRGASATQYF
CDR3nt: TGTGCCAGCAGCCGGGGGGCTAGCGCGACCCAGTACTTC

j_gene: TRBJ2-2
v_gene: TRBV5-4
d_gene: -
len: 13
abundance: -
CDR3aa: CASSLEATGELFF
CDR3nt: TGTGCCAGCAGCTTGGAGGCCACCGGGGAGCTGTTTTTT

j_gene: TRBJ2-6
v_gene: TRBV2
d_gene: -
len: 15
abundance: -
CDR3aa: CASSETAPGANVLTF
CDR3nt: TGTGCCAGCAGTGAGACAGCCCCTGGGGCCAACGTCCTGACTTTC

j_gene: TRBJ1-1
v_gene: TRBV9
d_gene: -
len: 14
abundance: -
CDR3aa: CASSDGGANTEAFF
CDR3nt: TGTGCCAGCAGCGACGGGGGGGCGAACACTGAAGCTTTCTTT

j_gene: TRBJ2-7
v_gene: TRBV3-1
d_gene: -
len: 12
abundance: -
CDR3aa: CASSPTPGQQYF
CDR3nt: TGTGCCAGCAGCCCAACCCCGGGGCAGCAGTACTTC

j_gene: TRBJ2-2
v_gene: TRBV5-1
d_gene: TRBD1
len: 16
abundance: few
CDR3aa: CASSRGQGEVTGELFF
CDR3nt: TGCGCCAGCAGCCGGGGACAGGGTGAGGTCACCGGGGAGCTGTTTTTT

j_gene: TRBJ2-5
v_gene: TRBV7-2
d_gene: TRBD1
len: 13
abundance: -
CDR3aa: CASSRQGPETQYF
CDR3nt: TGTGCCAGCAGCCGACAGGGGCCAGAGACCCAGTACTTC

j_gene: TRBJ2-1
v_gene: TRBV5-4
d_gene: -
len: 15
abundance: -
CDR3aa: CASSLDRDSYNEQFF
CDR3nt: TGTGCCAGCAGCTTGGACAGAGACTCCTACAATGAGCAGTTCTTC

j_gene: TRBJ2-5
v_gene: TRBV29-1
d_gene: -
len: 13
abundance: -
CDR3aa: CSVEEQAQETQYF
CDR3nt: TGCAGCGTTGAAGAACAAGCACAAGAGACCCAGTACTTC

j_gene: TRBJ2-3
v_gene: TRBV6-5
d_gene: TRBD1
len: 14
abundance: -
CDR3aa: CASGDRIAVDTQYF
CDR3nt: TGTGCCAGCGGGGACAGGATAGCAGTCGATACGCAGTATTTT

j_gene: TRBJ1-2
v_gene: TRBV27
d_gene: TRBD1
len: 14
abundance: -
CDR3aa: CASGRDRGHYGYTF
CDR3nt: TGTGCCAGCGGCCGGGACAGGGGCCACTATGGCTACACCTTC

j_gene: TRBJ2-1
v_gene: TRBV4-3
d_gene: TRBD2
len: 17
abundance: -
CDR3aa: CASSQFSGGGSYNEQFF
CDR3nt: TGCGCCAGCAGCCAATTTAGCGGGGGAGGTTCCTACAATGAGCAGTTCTTC

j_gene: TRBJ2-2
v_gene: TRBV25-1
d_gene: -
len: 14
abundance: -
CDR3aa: CASSVTRNTGELFF
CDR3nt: TGTGCCAGCAGTGTTACACGGAACACCGGGGAGCTGTTTTTT

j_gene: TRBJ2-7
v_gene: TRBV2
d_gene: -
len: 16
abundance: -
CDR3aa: CASSPTGGPYSYEQYF
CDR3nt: TGTGCCAGCAGTCCCACTGGGGGGCCCTACTCCTACGAGCAGTACTTC

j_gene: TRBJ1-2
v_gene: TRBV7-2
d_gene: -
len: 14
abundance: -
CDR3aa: CASSGQEGAEGYTF
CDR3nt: TGTGCCAGCAGCGGCCAAGAGGGCGCGGAAGGCTACACCTTC

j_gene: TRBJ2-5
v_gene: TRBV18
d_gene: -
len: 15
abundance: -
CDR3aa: CASSPTNSLRETQYF
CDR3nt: TGTGCCAGCTCACCTACGAACAGTCTAAGAGAGACCCAGTACTTC

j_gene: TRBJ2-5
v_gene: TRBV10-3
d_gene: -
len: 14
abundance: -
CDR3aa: CAISSAGTQETQYF
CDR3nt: TGTGCCATCAGTTCTGCCGGGACCCAAGAGACCCAGTACTTC

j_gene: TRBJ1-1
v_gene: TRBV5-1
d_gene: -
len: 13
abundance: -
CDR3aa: CASSFEGRTEAFF
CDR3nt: TGCGCCAGCAGCTTTGAGGGAAGGACTGAAGCTTTCTTT

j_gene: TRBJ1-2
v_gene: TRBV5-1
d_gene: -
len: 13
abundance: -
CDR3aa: CASSLGGRDGYTF
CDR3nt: TGCGCCAGCAGCTTGGGAGGGCGGGATGGCTACACCTTC

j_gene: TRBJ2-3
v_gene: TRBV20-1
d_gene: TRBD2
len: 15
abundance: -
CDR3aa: CSAASGGAGTDTQYF
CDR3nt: TGCAGTGCTGCCAGCGGGGGGGCCGGGACAGATACGCAGTATTTT

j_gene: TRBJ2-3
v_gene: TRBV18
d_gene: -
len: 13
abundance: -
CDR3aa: CASSPASTDTQYF
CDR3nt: TGTGCCAGCTCCCCGGCTAGCACAGATACGCAGTATTTT

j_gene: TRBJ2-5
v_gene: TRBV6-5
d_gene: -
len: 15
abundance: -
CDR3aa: CASSPSPFGLGTQYF
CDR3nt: TGTGCCAGCAGTCCCTCTCCGTTTGGGTTGGGGACCCAGTACTTC

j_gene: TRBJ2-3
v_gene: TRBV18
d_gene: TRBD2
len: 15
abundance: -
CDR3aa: CASSRRSGGADTQYF
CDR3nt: TGTGCCAGCTCACGTCGTAGCGGGGGAGCAGATACGCAGTATTTT

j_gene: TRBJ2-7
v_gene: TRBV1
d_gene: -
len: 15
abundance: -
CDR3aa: CTSSPRTSGGHEQYF
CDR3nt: TGCACCAGCAGCCCTAGGACTAGCGGGGGTCACGAGCAGTACTTC

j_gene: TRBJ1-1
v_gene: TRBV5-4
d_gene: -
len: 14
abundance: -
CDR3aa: CASRSGQGDTEAFF
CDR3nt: TGTGCCAGCAGGTCGGGACAAGGGGACACTGAAGCTTTCTTT

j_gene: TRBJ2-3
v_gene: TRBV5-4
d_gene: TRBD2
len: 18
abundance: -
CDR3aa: CASSPTRTSGGAEDTQYF
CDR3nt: TGTGCCAGCAGCCCGACCCGGACTAGCGGGGGGGCAGAAGATACGCAGTATTTT

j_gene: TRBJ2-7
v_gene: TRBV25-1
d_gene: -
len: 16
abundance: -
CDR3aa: CASSDSTPGASYEQYF
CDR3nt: TGTGCCAGCAGTGATTCAACGCCCGGGGCTTCCTACGAGCAGTACTTC

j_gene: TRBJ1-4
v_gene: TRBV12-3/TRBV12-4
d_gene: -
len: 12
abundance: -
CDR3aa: CASSLNNEKLFF
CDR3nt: TGTGCCAGCAGCCTTAATAATGAAAAACTGTTTTTT

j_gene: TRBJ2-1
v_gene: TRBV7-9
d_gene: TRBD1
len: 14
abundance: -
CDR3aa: CASSSDRGHNEQFF
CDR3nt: TGTGCCAGCAGCTCCGACAGGGGCCACAATGAGCAGTTCTTC

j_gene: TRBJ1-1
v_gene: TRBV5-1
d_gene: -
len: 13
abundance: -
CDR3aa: CASSVLKEGEAFF
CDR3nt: TGCGCCAGCAGCGTTCTCAAAGAAGGTGAAGCTTTCTTT

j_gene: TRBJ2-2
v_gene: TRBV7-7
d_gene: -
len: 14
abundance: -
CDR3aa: CASSLRTVTGELFF
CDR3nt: TGTGCCAGCAGCCTCCGGACAGTCACCGGGGAGCTGTTTTTT

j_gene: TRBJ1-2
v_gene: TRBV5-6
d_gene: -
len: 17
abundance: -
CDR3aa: CASSLLGGSQANYGYTF
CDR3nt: TGTGCCAGCAGCTTGCTGGGGGGTTCGCAGGCTAACTATGGCTACACCTTC

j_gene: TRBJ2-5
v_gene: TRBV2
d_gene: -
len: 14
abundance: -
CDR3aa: CASSEELTLETQYF
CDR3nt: TGTGCCAGCAGTGAAGAACTAACCCTCGAGACCCAGTACTTC

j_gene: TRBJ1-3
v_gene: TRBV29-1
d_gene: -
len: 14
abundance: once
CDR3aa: CSVAQGSPGNTIYF
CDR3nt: TGCAGCGTTGCCCAGGGATCTCCTGGAAACACCATATATTTT

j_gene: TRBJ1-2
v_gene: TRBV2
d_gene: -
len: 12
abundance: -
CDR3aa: CASSGLRGGYTF
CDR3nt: TGTGCCAGCAGTGGACTCAGGGGAGGCTACACCTTC

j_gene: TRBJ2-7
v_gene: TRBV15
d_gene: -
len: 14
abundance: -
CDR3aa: CATSRAPASYEQYF
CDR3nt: TGTGCCACCAGCAGAGCCCCGGCCTCGTACGAGCAGTACTTC

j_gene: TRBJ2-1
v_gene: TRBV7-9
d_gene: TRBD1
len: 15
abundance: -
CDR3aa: CASRPPGQGYNEQFF
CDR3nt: TGTGCCAGCAGACCCCCGGGACAGGGATACAATGAGCAGTTCTTC

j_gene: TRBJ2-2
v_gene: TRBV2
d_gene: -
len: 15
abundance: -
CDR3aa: CASSREGANTGELFF
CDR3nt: TGTGCCAGCAGCCGAGAGGGGGCGAACACCGGGGAGCTGTTTTTT

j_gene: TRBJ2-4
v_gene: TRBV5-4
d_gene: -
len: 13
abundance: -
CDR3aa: CASSFKGTDLQYF
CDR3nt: TGTGCCAGCAGCTTCAAGGGGACGGACCTTCAGTACTTC

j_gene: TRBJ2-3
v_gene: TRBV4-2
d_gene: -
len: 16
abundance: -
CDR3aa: CASSQGTNTLTDTQYF
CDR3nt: TGTGCCAGCAGCCAAGGGACTAACACCCTCACAGATACGCAGTATTTT